This T cell receptor beta chain was sequenced during a study of blood T cells in healthy people across ages. General study findings and limits: One million T cells yielded diversity estimates that were considered underestimates.

Trimming removed 5 bases from V and 9 bases from J, with 16 bases in between. The CDR3 totals 13 residues. Germline lookup yields CDR1 LGHDT and CDR2 YNNKEL (reference sequence). Roughly 10 milliliters of peripheral blood were drawn from each donor into EDTA-treated tubes. A second PCR, run for roughly 6 to 11 cycles, used a sample-barcoded 5' primer plus a J-beta primer mix. Each cDNA molecule was tagged by a template-switch adaptor that had 12 random nucleotides. TCRdb re-called the 5' RACE reads through MiXCR, storing one row per CDR3 protein. The sample carries about 1.1 million distinct CDR3 sequences, roughly two fifths recorded once. Turning to this clonotype: Its antigen is unidentified.

Source material: blood. The receptor was isolated from a man younger than 35 in good health. The chain is built from TRBV3-1 and TRBJ1-1, with unresolved D. As DNA, the CDR3 is TGTGCCAGCAGCTTCTTCTCCGAGGCGAAAGCTTTCTTT. Its translation is CASSFFSEAKAFF.